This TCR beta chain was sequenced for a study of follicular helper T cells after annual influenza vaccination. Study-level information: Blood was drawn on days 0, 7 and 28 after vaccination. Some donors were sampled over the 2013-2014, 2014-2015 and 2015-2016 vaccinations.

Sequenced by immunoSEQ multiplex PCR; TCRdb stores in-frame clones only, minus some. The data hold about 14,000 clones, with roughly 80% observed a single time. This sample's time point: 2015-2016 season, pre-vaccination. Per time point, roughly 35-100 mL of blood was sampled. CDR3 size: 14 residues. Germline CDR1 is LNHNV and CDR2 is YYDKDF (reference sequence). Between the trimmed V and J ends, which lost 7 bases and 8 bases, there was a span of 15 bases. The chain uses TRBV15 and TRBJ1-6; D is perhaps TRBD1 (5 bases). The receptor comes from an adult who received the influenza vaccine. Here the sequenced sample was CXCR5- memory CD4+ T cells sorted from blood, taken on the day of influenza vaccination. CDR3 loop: CATKEGFRDSPLHF. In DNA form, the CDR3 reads TGTGCCACCAAGGAGGGGTTTCGAGATTCACCCCTCCACTTT.